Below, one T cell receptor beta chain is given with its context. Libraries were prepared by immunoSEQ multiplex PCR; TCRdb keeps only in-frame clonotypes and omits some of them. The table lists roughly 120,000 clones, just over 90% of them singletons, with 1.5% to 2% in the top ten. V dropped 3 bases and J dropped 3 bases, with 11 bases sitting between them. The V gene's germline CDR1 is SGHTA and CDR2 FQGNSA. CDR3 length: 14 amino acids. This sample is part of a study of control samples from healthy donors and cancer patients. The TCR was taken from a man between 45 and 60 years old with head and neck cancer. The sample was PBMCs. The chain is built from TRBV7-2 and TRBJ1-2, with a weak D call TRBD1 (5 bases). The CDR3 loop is CASSFYSTDYGYTF. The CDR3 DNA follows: TGTGCCAGCAGCTTTTACTCGACAGACTATGGCTACACCTTC.